A selection of T cell receptor beta chains follows, all from one sample in a study of blood T cell repertoires in COVID-19. Method: immunoSEQ multiplex PCR; TCRdb's copy keeps in-frame clones and lacks some. Of about 310,000 clones in the sample, about 87% were seen once. Sample: PBMCs or T cells enriched from blood (not recorded which). The source is a woman aged 18-30 years who had recovered from COVID-19. Each CDR3 is given with its conserved first and last residue. The D gene is left open where the match is weak.

>TRBJ2-3|TRBD2|TRBV6-2/TRBV6-3
CASSARRTSGMDTQYF
>TRBJ1-1|NA|TRBV13
CASTLGGTEAFF
>TRBJ1-2|NA|TRBV7-9
CASSSAVQGVYGYTF
>TRBJ2-1|TRBD1|TRBV15
CATSRDFGQGRRNEQFF
>TRBJ2-2|NA|TRBV4-3
CASSVQVNTGELFF
>TRBJ1-2|TRBD1|TRBV2
CASTRGQVLWGYGYTF
>TRBJ2-5|TRBD1|TRBV18
CASSPSPGNRGMGTQYF
>TRBJ1-1|NA|TRBV7-9
CASSPDSLGAFF
>TRBJ2-5|TRBD2|TRBV9
CASSVDRGGQETQYF
>TRBJ1-6|NA|TRBV7-8
CASSLVSQASYNSPLHF
>TRBJ2-1|NA|TRBV5-1
CASSPTAGSTYNEQFF
>TRBJ2-6|NA|TRBV7-2
CASSLVRRGSGANVLTF
>TRBJ1-3|TRBD1|TRBV7-2
CASSLRTGRDSGNTIYF
>TRBJ2-3|TRBD2|TRBV27
CASSLGLAGVTDTQYF
>TRBJ2-1|NA|TRBV7-6
CASSLEGLVSYNEQFF
>TRBJ2-2|TRBD1|TRBV9
CASSAGTGNTGELFF
>TRBJ2-7|NA|TRBV5-5
CASSLQGSYEQYF